Described below is a single TCR beta chain sequence and its context. Trimming at V came to 10 bases and at J to 4 bases, leaving 8 bases not matched to a gene. Germline CDR1 reads LNHDA; CDR2 reads SQIVND (reference sequence). The length of the CDR3 is 13 residues. These data originate in a study of blood T cell repertoires in COVID-19. The method was immunoSEQ multiplex PCR; TCRdb's version includes in-frame clones alone and lacks a portion of them. Of roughly 200,000 clones detected, 75% to 90% appear once; the ten largest clones hold about 7%. This chain uses TRBV19 with TRBJ1-1; 8 nucleotides line up with TRBD1. This clonotype was sampled from a woman aged 40 to 50 with COVID-19, enrolled during active disease. Source material: peripheral blood. The CDR3 nucleotides are TGTGCCATCAGAGGACAGGGTCCCACTGAAGCTTTCTTT. Amino acids: CAIRGQGPTEAFF.